What follows are 18 T cell receptor beta chains derived from one specimen sequenced in a study of type 1 regulatory T cells (dated by TCRdb to about 2021). General findings and caveats noted by the study authors: Compared with non-Tr1 cells, Tr1 cells had a narrower TCR repertoire, and the study took this difference to reflect clonal expansion driven by alloantigen.

Data came from an Illumina MiSeq. TCRdb passed the public sequencing reads through fastp at Q25 and MiXCR, retaining productive beta sequences. Here each entry gathers all rows of one CDR3 protein and keeps the most common genes and DNA. Present in this sample are approximately 77,000 distinct CDR3 sequences, around 20% of which were seen just once. The ten largest account for roughly 8.3% of the sample. No antigen is known for these receptors. The sample comprised cultured type 1 regulatory T (Tr1) cells, either the whole culture or a sorted fraction (not recorded which). This specimen's cell subset or site label, interpreted: type 1 regulatory T cells sorted from the T-allo10 product. The receptors here all came from a human donor in good health.

J is TRBJ2-3 and V is TRBV12-3 or TRBV12-4, with 10 bases fitting TRBD2. V lost 3 bases and J lost 6; bases outside the gene matches: 9. The CDR3 has 16 residues. The CDR3 sequence: CASSFQAGGPRDTQYF. The CDR3, as DNA: TGTGCCAGCAGTTTCCAAGCGGGAGGGCCTCGGGATACGCAGTATTTT.

The chain joins TRBV27 to TRBJ2-2; TRBD1 agrees at 8 bases. V lost 0 bases and J lost 6; bases outside the gene matches: 9. The CDR3 consists of 17 residues. Germline CDR1 reads MNHEY; CDR2 reads SMNVEV (reference sequence). CDR3 sequence reads: CASSLSLGQGEAGELFF. The CDR3 DNA follows: TGTGCCAGCAGTTTATCCCTCGGACAGGGAGAGGCCGGGGAGCTGTTTTTT.

This clonotype has more than one count but fewer than ten. The J gene is TRBJ2-1, the V gene TRBV5-1; 14 bases match TRBD2. The trim removed 3 bases at V and 12 bases at J, leaving 5 bases unmatched. Germline V lookup: CDR1 SGHRS, CDR2 YFSETQ. There are 14 residues in the CDR3. The CDR3 DNA reads as TGCGCCAGCAGCTACGAAGGACTAGCGGGAGGGCAGTTCTTC. It translates to CASSYEGLAGGQFF.

The chain employs TRBV5-1 and TRBJ2-5; TRBD1 is a possible D gene (5 bases). The germline CDR1 and CDR2 sequences are SGHRS and YFSETQ. This CDR3 spans 14 amino acids. V shed 0 bases and J shed 5 bases, with 11 bases lying between them. CDR3 nucleotide sequence: TGCGCCAGCAGCTTGGGACAGAGTCAGGAGACCCAGTACTTC. The encoded protein is CASSLGQSQETQYF.

This chain connects TRBV5-1 to TRBJ1-1; no reliable D call. The germline V gene has CDR1 SGHRS and CDR2 YFSETQ. The CDR3 length is 13 residues. V dropped 5 bases and J dropped 0 bases, with 8 bases sitting between them. The CDR3 region has the DNA TGCGCCAGCAGAGTCGGAATGAACACTGAAGCTTTCTTT. Translating gives CASRVGMNTEAFF.

The rearrangement joins TRBV20-1 to TRBJ2-1; 10 positions agree with TRBD2. CDR3 length: 13 residues. V lost 2 bases and J lost 5; bases outside the gene matches: 0. The germline CDR1 and CDR2 sequences are DFQATT and SNEGSKA (reference sequence). CDR3 region: CSARLAGDNEQFF. The DNA for the CDR3 is TGCAGTGCTAGACTAGCGGGAGACAATGAGCAGTTCTTC.

This clonotype was seen repeatedly, ten times or more. Here the CDR3 DNA reads TGTGCCATCAGTGATGGGGTCATAGAGACCCAGTACTTC. Translating it yields CAISDGVIETQYF. The V call is TRBV10-3, the J call TRBJ2-5; D is unclear. The V end was cut by 3 bases, the J end by 4 bases, with 9 bases between. The CDR3 runs to 13 residues. From germline, CDR1 is ENHRY and CDR2 SYGVKD.

The rearrangement uses TRBV6-5 and TRBJ1-4; D is ambiguous. The CDR3 loop spans 12 amino acids. Germline V gives CDR1 MNHEY, CDR2 SVGAGI. Deletions cut 3 bases from V and 7 bases from J, with 6 bases between. The CDR3: CASSYPGEKLFF. CDR3 nucleotides: TGTGCCAGCAGTTATCCGGGTGAAAAACTGTTTTTT.

This clonotype occurred a few times. The chain joins TRBV5-1 to TRBJ2-7; possibly TRBD1 for D (6 bases). CDR3 length: 14 residues. Germline V gives CDR1 SGHRS, CDR2 YFSETQ. Trimming removed 4 bases at V and 1 base at J, with 12 bases between. The CDR3 loop is CASSMDSFSYEQYF. The DNA of the CDR3 is TGCGCCAGCAGCATGGACAGCTTTTCCTACGAGCAGTACTTC.

This clonotype showed up many times. The chain couples TRBV5-1 to TRBJ1-1; 10 nucleotides match TRBD1. V was clipped by 5 bases and J by 9 bases; unmatched bases: 13. This CDR3 region has 15 residues. CDR1 and CDR2 from the germline V gene are SGHRS and YFSETQ. The DNA of the CDR3 is TGCGCCAGCAGTGGGACGGGACAGGGGTTATCTAAAGCTTTCTTT. It codes for CASSGTGQGLSKAFF.

This clonotype has a handful of counts. The chain employs TRBV5-1 and TRBJ2-5; no clear D gene. V shed 1 base and J shed 1 base, with 8 bases lying between them. Germline CDR1 reads SGHRS; CDR2 reads YFSETQ. The CDR3 is 14 amino acids. CDR3 in DNA: TGCGCCAGCAGCTTGCAGGTCAGCCAAGAGACCCAGTACTTC. Its protein product is CASSLQVSQETQYF.

This clonotype showed up just a few times. The chain employs TRBV5-1 and TRBJ2-7; D is undetermined. Germline V gene lookup returns CDR1 SGHRS and CDR2 YFSETQ. Trimming pared 2 bases from V and 6 bases from J, leaving 15 bases between. The CDR3 extends over 14 amino acids. CDR3 sequence reads: CASSFSEGMGEQYF. The CDR3, as DNA: TGCGCCAGCAGCTTCTCTGAAGGGATGGGCGAGCAGTACTTC.

This clonotype showed up just a few times. The chain carries TRBV20-1 and TRBJ2-1; no clear D gene. Germline V gene lookup returns CDR1 DFQATT and CDR2 SNEGSKA (reference sequence). The V and J ends lost 1 base and 8 bases respectively, with 9 bases between them. The length of the CDR3 is 12 residues. The CDR3 DNA is TGCAGTGCTAGAGCCTATAGGGATGAGCAGTTCTTC. Translating gives CSARAYRDEQFF.

This chain joins TRBV20-1 and TRBJ1-2; 9 bases agree with TRBD1. With V trimmed by 7 bases and J by 8 bases, 11 bases remained unmatched. Germline-derived CDR1 and CDR2 are DFQATT and SNEGSKA (reference sequence). CDR3 length equals 13 residues. The CDR3 DNA sequence: TGCAGTGGCTCCGGGACAGGGCGGGGGGGCTACACCTTC. Its translation is CSGSGTGRGGYTF.

V gene TRBV18 combines with J gene TRBJ1-3, with 7 bases matching TRBD1. Germline CDR1 KGHSH, CDR2 LQKENI. The CDR3 consists of 16 residues. V dropped 3 bases and J dropped 0; count of bases not matched to a gene: 5. The CDR3 loop is CASSPGTAHSGNTIYF. The CDR3 coding sequence is TGTGCCAGCTCACCCGGGACAGCGCACTCTGGAAACACCATATATTTT.

This clonotype was found a few times. CDR3 loop: CSARLSQLYGYTF. The CDR3, as DNA: TGCAGTGCTAGACTATCCCAATTATATGGCTACACCTTC. The chain has TRBV20-1 and TRBJ1-2; no clear D gene. V lost 2 bases to trimming and J lost 5 bases, with 12 bases between them. The CDR3 has 13 amino acids. The germline V gene encodes CDR1 DFQATT and CDR2 SNEGSKA (reference sequence).

The chain combines TRBV20-1 with TRBJ2-3, with 9 bases aligning to TRBD2. Germline CDR1 reads DFQATT; CDR2 reads SNEGSKA (reference sequence). The CDR3 has 14 amino acids. V was clipped by 3 bases and J by 6 bases; unmatched bases: 7. The chain's CDR3 is CSARSAGGPDTQYF. In DNA form, the CDR3 reads TGCAGTGCTAGGTCGGCGGGAGGGCCCGATACGCAGTATTTT.

This clonotype has only a few counts. The genes are TRBV5-1 and TRBJ2-2; 7 positions agree with TRBD1. The CDR3 runs 15 residues. V trimming: 4 bases; J trimming: 1 base; junction bases outside the gene matches: 4. Germline assignment: CDR1 SGHRS and CDR2 YFSETQ. The CDR3 nucleotides read TGCGCCAGCAGCGAAAGGACAGGGAACACCGGGGAGCTGTTTTTT. As protein: CASSERTGNTGELFF.